This passage covers 31 T cell receptor beta chains from one sample sequenced in a study of T cell responses to AZD1222 COVID-19 vaccine. Clones were read by immunoSEQ multiplex PCR, and TCRdb kept only the in-frame ones, dropping some. Seen here are 150,000 or so clones, roughly 94% observed once, and the top ten hold 0.64%. The sample here was peripheral blood, taken on day 0 of AZD1222 vaccination. These receptors were obtained from an adult in good health.

This sequence joins TRBV6-2 or TRBV6-3 and TRBJ1-1, with TRBD1 matching over 7 bases. The CDR3 is 12 amino acids. From germline, CDR1 is MNHEY and CDR2 SVGEGT. The V segment lost 6 bases and the J segment 5 bases; nucleotides outside the gene matches: 3. In DNA, the CDR3 is TGTGCCAGCAGCCTACAGGGGACTGAAGCTTTCTTT. Translation: CASSLQGTEAFF.

The V call is TRBV12-3 or TRBV12-4, the J call TRBJ1-5; no firm D call. The CDR3 totals 12 residues. V lost 8 bases and J lost 3, with 8 bases in between. The CDR3, as DNA: TGTGCCAGCCATGGTCCCAATCAGCCCCAGCATTTT. Translated: CASHGPNQPQHF.

The CDR3 reads CASTLRENTEAFF. The CDR3 DNA reads as TGTGCCAGCACCCTTCGGGAGAACACTGAAGCTTTCTTT. The V gene is TRBV7-9, the J gene TRBJ1-1; no definite D call. The CDR3 loop spans 13 amino acids. V lost 7 bases and J 1 base, leaving 10 bases between the germline ends. Germline CDR1 reads SEHNR; CDR2 reads FQNEAQ (reference sequence).

This chain uses TRBV5-6 with TRBJ2-7; 7 bases are shared with TRBD2. CDR1 and CDR2 (germline): SGHDT, YYEEEE. V gave up 3 bases and J gave up 6 bases; unmatched junction bases: 3. The CDR3 length is 12 residues. The CDR3 loop reads CASSWERGEQYF. The CDR3 region has the DNA TGTGCCAGCAGCTGGGAGCGGGGCGAGCAGTACTTC.

The V and J genes are TRBV29-1 and TRBJ2-3; D may correspond to TRBD1 or TRBD2 (5 bases each). The CDR3 contains 13 residues. Germline values: CDR1 SQVTM, CDR2 ANQGSEA. Trimming stripped 7 bases from V and 0 bases from J, with 11 bases between. CDR3 in amino acids: CSADRDSTDTQYF. CDR3 sequence (DNA): TGCAGCGCAGACCGGGACAGCACAGATACGCAGTATTTT.

The chain employs TRBV28 and TRBJ1-2, with D perhaps matching TRBD1 (5 bases). Germline V gene lookup returns CDR1 MDHEN and CDR2 SYDVKM. The CDR3 runs 15 residues. V shed 6 bases and J shed 2 bases, with 16 bases lying between them. In DNA form, the CDR3 reads TGTGCCAGCAGGCGCCCCGGGACGGCAAACTATGGCTACACCTTC. The encoded protein is CASRRPGTANYGYTF.

This chain links TRBV12-3 or TRBV12-4 with TRBJ2-4; D remains ambiguous. V lost 5 bases and J 5 bases, leaving 1 base between the germline ends. CDR3 length: 10 amino acids. This CDR3 is CASSQNIQYF. The CDR3, as DNA: TGTGCCAGCAGTCAAAACATTCAGTACTTC.

V gene TRBV7-6 combines with J gene TRBJ2-2; D assignment may be TRBD1 or TRBD2 (6 bases each). Germline assignment: CDR1 SGHVS and CDR2 FNYEAQ. This CDR3 is built from 16 residues. V lost 0 bases and J lost 6, with 14 bases in between. The CDR3 here is CASSLAGGLVAGELFF. The DNA for the CDR3 is TGTGCCAGCAGCTTAGCCGGGGGCCTCGTGGCCGGGGAGCTGTTTTTT.

The chain links TRBV7-9 to TRBJ2-7; no definite D call. The CDR3 runs to 13 residues. Trimming shortened V by 1 base and J by 6 bases, and 10 bases separated the two germline ends. Germline CDR1 and CDR2: SEHNR and FQNEAQ (reference sequence). The CDR3 protein is CASSLVRAPEQYF. Here the CDR3 DNA reads TGTGCCAGCAGCTTAGTAAGGGCCCCCGAGCAGTACTTC.

This chain uses TRBV10-3 with TRBJ1-2, with 12 bases lining up with TRBD1. Germline-derived CDR1 and CDR2 are ENHRY and SYGVKD. The CDR3 has 13 residues. V shed 0 bases, J shed 11 bases, and the junction held 1 base outside the gene matches. The CDR3 sequence: CAISESGQGAYTF. Written as DNA, the CDR3 is TGTGCCATCAGTGAGTCGGGACAGGGGGCTTACACCTTC.

This clone was seen just once. V and J are TRBV5-4 and TRBJ2-2, with 8 positions matching TRBD1. Germline CDR1 SGHNT, CDR2 YYREEE (reference sequence). V shed 5 bases and J 2 bases; nucleotides not matched to a gene: 8. The CDR3 loop spans 16 amino acids. The DNA of the CDR3 is TGTGCCAGCAGATATGGGACAGGTCGCAACACCGGGGAGCTGTTTTTT. Its protein is CASRYGTGRNTGELFF.

The rearrangement joins TRBV11-2 to TRBJ1-1; weak D call: TRBD1 (6 bases). The CDR3 extends over 15 amino acids. Germline lookup yields CDR1 SGHAT and CDR2 FQNNGV. V shed 4 bases and J shed 5 bases, with 17 bases lying between them. CDR3 region: CASSSLNTGSTEAFF. The CDR3 bases are TGTGCCAGCAGCTCCCTAAACACAGGGTCTACTGAAGCTTTCTTT.

The chain combines TRBV27 with TRBJ2-7; TRBD2 might be the D (5 bases). V was shortened by 4 bases and J by 5 bases, with 6 bases between the two germline ends. The V gene's germline CDR1 is MNHEY and CDR2 SMNVEV (reference sequence). CDR3 length equals 11 residues. DNA of the CDR3: TGTGCCAGCAGTTCGGGAAACGAGCAGTACTTC. It yields the protein CASSSGNEQYF.

The chain recombines TRBV4-1 with TRBJ2-5, with D hard to call. In germline, CDR1 is MGHRA, CDR2 YSYEKL. V lost 1 base and J 7 bases, leaving 13 bases between the germline ends. The CDR3 covers 14 residues. For the CDR3, the DNA is TGCGCCAGCAGCCAAGTAGGCGGTTCTCCGACCCAGTACTTC. Translating gives CASSQVGGSPTQYF.

As to this clone: A read error may produce the germline difference seen at one junction end. V usage is TRBV6-5 and J usage is TRBJ1-6; the D is unclear. The V gene's germline CDR1 is MNHEY and CDR2 SVGAGI. CDR3 size: 15 residues. The CDR3 DNA reads as TGTGCCAGCAGTGACTCCCGGAAGCCGAATTCACCCCTCCACTTT. It specifies CASSDSRKPNSPLHF.

The CDR3 DNA reads TGTGCCAGTAGTATAACCCAAGATGAAAAACTGTTTTTT. Translation: CASSITQDEKLFF. The J gene is TRBJ1-4, the V gene TRBV19; no clear D. The germline V gene encodes CDR1 LNHDA and CDR2 SQIVND (reference sequence). V lost 2 bases to trimming and J lost 6 bases, with 7 bases between them. This CDR3 is 13 amino acids long.

In DNA form, the CDR3 reads TGTGCCAGCAGAGATACTAGCGCGACAGATACGCAGTATTTT. Its translation is CASRDTSATDTQYF. V and J are TRBV3-1 (or the pseudogene TRBV3-2) and TRBJ2-3, with 7 bases fitting TRBD2. CDR1 LGHDT and CDR2 YNNKEL come from the germline V gene (reference sequence). This CDR3 is 14 amino acids long. Germline trimming cut 6 bases from V and 3 bases from J; bases unmatched to any gene: 6.

The genes are TRBV3-1 (or the pseudogene TRBV3-2) and TRBJ2-5; a possible D gene is TRBD2 (5 bases). The V gene's germline CDR1 is LGHDT and CDR2 YNNKEL (reference sequence). V was shortened by 4 bases and J by 5 bases, with 20 bases between the two germline ends. The CDR3 contains 16 residues. CDR3 sequence reads: CASSPSAAPIWETQYF. CDR3 bases: TGTGCCAGCAGCCCCTCAGCGGCCCCTATTTGGGAGACCCAGTACTTC.

The chain joins TRBV19 to TRBJ1-5, with 7 nucleotides matching TRBD1. V gave up 5 bases and J gave up 6 bases; unmatched junction bases: 7. The CDR3 contains 14 residues. The V gene's germline CDR1 is LNHDA and CDR2 SQIVND (reference sequence). The CDR3 sequence is CASSQTGHTQPQHF. The CDR3 coding sequence is TGTGCCAGTAGTCAGACAGGGCACACTCAGCCCCAGCATTTT. Full variable domain (outside the CDR3, taken from reference TRBV19 and TRBJ1-5): DGGITQSPKYLFRKEGQNVTLSCEQNLNHDAMYWYRQDPGQGLRLIYYSQIVNDFQKGDIAEGYSVSREKKESFPLTVTSAQKNPTAFYLCASSQTGHTQPQHFGDGTRLSIL.

The V gene is TRBV27, the J gene TRBJ1-4, with D unresolved. This CDR3 is 13 amino acids long. The germline V gene has CDR1 MNHEY and CDR2 SMNVEV (reference sequence). V was cut by 7 bases and J by 6 bases, with 12 bases left in between. The CDR3 loop reads CASTRRVDEKLFF. For the CDR3, the DNA is TGTGCCAGCACCCGAAGGGTCGATGAAAAACTGTTTTTT.

The rearrangement joins TRBV3-1 (or the pseudogene TRBV3-2) to TRBJ2-2; D unclear. The V end lost 3 bases, the J end lost 5 bases, and 7 bases lay between the germline ends. Germline lookup yields CDR1 LGHDT and CDR2 YNNKEL (reference sequence). The CDR3 is 13 amino acids. DNA for the CDR3: TGTGCCAGCAGCCACTTCAAAACCGGGGAGCTGTTTTTT. Translation: CASSHFKTGELFF.

The genes are TRBV6-5 and TRBJ1-1, with D perhaps TRBD1 (5 bases). V gave up 4 bases and J gave up 3 bases, with 9 bases separating them. CDR1 and CDR2 (germline): MNHEY, SVGAGI. This CDR3 comprises 13 residues. The CDR3 here is CASSSRDYTEAFF. The CDR3 DNA reads TGTGCCAGCAGTTCTCGGGACTACACTGAAGCTTTCTTT.

The rearrangement joins TRBV5-1 to TRBJ2-1, with D uncertain. Between the trimmed V and J ends, which lost 0 bases and 9 bases, there was a span of 16 bases. CDR1 is SGHRS and CDR2 is YFSETQ in the germline V gene. The CDR3 covers 15 residues. CDR3 region: CASSLVMQGYGEQFF. CDR3 sequence (DNA): TGCGCCAGCAGCTTGGTAATGCAAGGGTACGGTGAGCAGTTCTTC.

This chain joins TRBV5-1 and TRBJ1-3, with a possible D match to TRBD1 (5 bases). CDR3 length equals 15 residues. The V gene's germline CDR1 is SGHRS and CDR2 YFSETQ. Trimming cost V 4 bases and J 0 bases, with 11 bases left between them. CDR3 coding DNA: TGCGCCAGCAGCCTACAGGTTAACTCTGGAAACACCATATATTTT. It yields the protein CASSLQVNSGNTIYF.

The chain links TRBV3-1 (or the pseudogene TRBV3-2) to TRBJ1-3, with unresolved D. V lost 4 bases, J lost 8 bases, and 12 bases lay in between. Germline V CDR1 and CDR2: LGHDT, YNNKEL (reference sequence). This CDR3 contains 13 residues. The DNA for the CDR3 is TGTGCCAGCAGCCGCCTGATGGGTTACACCATATATTTT. As protein: CASSRLMGYTIYF.

This clone was counted a single time. The rearrangement uses TRBV5-1 and TRBJ1-2; 7 bases line up with TRBD1. The CDR3 loop spans 14 amino acids. Trimming cost V 4 bases and J 3 bases; bases outside gene matches: 6. Germline V gene lookup returns CDR1 SGHRS and CDR2 YFSETQ. CDR3 region: CASSPWDSYYGYTF. The DNA for the CDR3 is TGCGCCAGCAGCCCTTGGGACAGCTACTATGGCTACACCTTC.

The chain links TRBV20-1 to TRBJ2-2; D is unclear. Trimming stripped 2 bases from V and 7 bases from J, with 5 bases between. The CDR3 extends over 11 amino acids. Per the germline V gene, CDR1 is DFQATT and CDR2 is SNEGSKA (reference sequence). The CDR3 region is CSARLVGELFF. The CDR3 DNA reads TGCAGTGCTAGACTAGTCGGGGAGCTGTTTTTT.

The genes are TRBV6-5 and TRBJ1-6, with a possible D match to TRBD1 (5 bases). The germline V gene has CDR1 MNHEY and CDR2 SVGAGI. Trimming left V 6 bases short and J 6 bases short, with 9 bases between. The CDR3 is 13 amino acids. The CDR3 reads CASRGTANSPLHF. The CDR3 nucleotides are TGTGCCAGCAGGGGGACGGCTAATTCACCCCTCCACTTT.

The chain combines TRBV28 with TRBJ1-5; D may be TRBD1 (6 bases). From germline, CDR1 is MDHEN and CDR2 SYDVKM. CDR3 length equals 16 residues. V gave up 2 bases and J gave up 3 bases, with 14 bases separating them. CDR3 protein: CASSLSYRGDNQPQHF. For the CDR3, the DNA is TGTGCCAGCAGTTTAAGCTATAGGGGGGACAATCAGCCCCAGCATTTT. Filled out from reference TRBV28 and TRBJ1-5, the complete variable domain reads DVKVTQSSRYLVKRTGEKVFLECVQDMDHENMFWYRQDPGLGLRLIYFSYDVKMKEKGDIPEGYSVSREKKERFSLILESASTNQTSMYLCASSLSYRGDNQPQHFGDGTRLSIL.

This clone has just one count. The V gene is TRBV6-1, the J gene TRBJ1-5; a possible D gene is TRBD1 (5 bases). The CDR3 sequence is 15 residues long. CDR1 is MNHNS, CDR2 SASEGT, per germline. The germline V and J ends were trimmed by 2 bases and 2 bases, with 10 bases remaining between them. The CDR3 here is CASSEMGLGNQPQHF. The CDR3 DNA sequence: TGTGCCAGCAGTGAAATGGGACTTGGCAATCAGCCCCAGCATTTT.

The chain recombines TRBV2 with TRBJ2-3; 7 bases match TRBD2. V was pared by 6 bases and J by 0 bases, with 3 bases of the junction left unmatched. The CDR3 is 14 amino acids. Germline V gives CDR1 SNHLY, CDR2 FYNNEI. CDR3 coding DNA: TGTGCCAGCAGGGGGGGGATAAGCACAGATACGCAGTATTTT. Protein sequence: CASRGGISTDTQYF.